This TCR beta chain was identified in a study of T cell changes during pregnancy in multiple sclerosis. Germline assignment: CDR1 LNHDA and CDR2 SQIVND (reference sequence). Trimming removed 10 bases at V and 5 bases at J, with 20 bases between. The CDR3 spans 14 residues. Generated by immunoSEQ multiplex PCR, the TCRdb table keeps only in-frame clones and is missing some. The sample holds 50,000 to 60,000 clones, about 90% seen once. V gene TRBV19 combines with J gene TRBJ2-5, with D possibly TRBD1 on 6 matching bases. The sequences come from CD4+ T cells from peripheral blood mononuclear cells, collected in the first trimester of pregnancy. The sequence was obtained from a female donor with multiple sclerosis, enrolled in a pregnancy study. The CDR3 nucleotides are TGTGCCACATCTGGGGGCGGCCGAGGGGAGACCCAGTACTTC. Translation gives CATSGGGRGETQYF.